This entry lists 9 T cell receptor beta chains sequenced from one sample in a study of T-cell memory formation after mild COVID-19. TCRdb recomputed calls from the 5' RACE reads with MiXCR, one row per CDR3 protein. This table has about 430,000 distinct CDR3 sequences, more than 15% appearing once. The sample was PBMCs or a T cell subset sorted from them (not recorded which). These receptors came from a young man who had mild COVID-19 (a few samples of this study predate the infection). Cell type and time point are not known.

This chain joins TRBV28 and TRBJ2-1; no firm D call. V lost 4 bases, J lost 0 bases, and 10 bases lay in between. The CDR3 length is 15 residues. Germline V gene lookup returns CDR1 MDHEN and CDR2 SYDVKM. Here the CDR3 reads CASSSDRVSYNEQFF. Here the CDR3 DNA reads TGTGCCAGCAGTTCTGATAGAGTCTCCTACAATGAGCAGTTCTTC.

This clonotype was seen only a few times. J is TRBJ2-5 and V is TRBV7-9; 7 bases fit TRBD2. V dropped 0 bases and J dropped 5; count of bases not matched to a gene: 6. In germline, CDR1 is SEHNR, CDR2 FQNEAQ (reference sequence). This CDR3 comprises 15 residues. The CDR3 bases are TGTGCCAGCAGCTTAGCCGAGACTAGCATTGAGACCCAGTACTTC. Amino acids: CASSLAETSIETQYF.

The chain links TRBV7-9 to TRBJ1-4, with no clear D. Germline-derived CDR1 and CDR2 are SEHNR and FQNEAQ (reference sequence). V was cut by 0 bases and J by 0 bases, with 8 bases left in between. This CDR3 is built from 16 residues. CDR3 sequence reads: CASSLAVTPTNEKLFF. In DNA, the CDR3 is TGTGCCAGCAGCTTAGCGGTCACCCCAACTAATGAAAAACTGTTTTTT. The complete variable domain, with remaining parts taken from reference TRBV7-9 and TRBJ1-4, reads DTGVSQNPRHKITKRGQNVTFRCDPISEHNRLYWYRQTLGQGPEFLTYFQNEAQLEKSRLLSDRFSAERPKGSFSTLEIQRTEQGDSAMYLCASSLAVTPTNEKLFFGSGTQLSVL.

The CDR3 is CASSLRPRNTEAFF. In nucleotides, the CDR3 is TGCGCCAGCAGCCTACGCCCCAGGAACACTGAAGCTTTCTTT. The chain has TRBV4-3 and TRBJ1-1; D unclear. Trimming took 4 bases from V and 1 from J, leaving 10 bases between them. CDR1 LGHNA and CDR2 YSLEER come from the germline V gene. There are 14 residues in the CDR3.

The sample holds a few counts of this clonotype. This chain's CDR3 is CATSPSSVNTEAFF. Written as DNA, the CDR3 is TGTGCCACCAGCCCCTCCAGCGTAAACACTGAAGCTTTCTTT. The chain has TRBV24-1 and TRBJ1-1; the D is unclear. The CDR3 loop spans 14 amino acids. Trimming shortened V by 7 bases and J by 2 bases, and 13 bases separated the two germline ends. Germline-derived CDR1 and CDR2 are KGHDR and SFDVKD.

The V gene is TRBV2, the J gene TRBJ1-5, with 7 bases matching TRBD1. Germline values: CDR1 SNHLY, CDR2 FYNNEI. The V segment lost 5 bases and the J segment 6 bases; nucleotides outside the gene matches: 7. This CDR3 region has 14 residues. CDR3: CASSQTGQRQPQHF. The CDR3 coding sequence is TGTGCCAGCAGTCAGACAGGGCAACGTCAGCCCCAGCATTTT.

In this sample, this clonotype turned up a few times. The genes are TRBV6-4 and TRBJ1-2, with 8 bases that match TRBD1. CDR3 length: 14 amino acids. In germline, CDR1 is MRHNA, CDR2 SNTAGT. Trimming at V came to 3 bases and at J to 8 bases, leaving 8 bases not matched to a gene. The CDR3 sequence: CASSDQGQGGGYTF. The CDR3 DNA sequence: TGTGCCAGCAGTGATCAAGGACAGGGTGGGGGCTACACCTTC.

This clonotype came up many times. The V and J genes are TRBV14 and TRBJ2-7; D might be TRBD1 (6 bases). The CDR3 covers 15 residues. V gave up 1 base and J gave up 0 bases, with 10 bases separating them. Germline values: CDR1 SGHDN, CDR2 FVKESK. The CDR3 region has the DNA TGTGCCAGCAGCCAAGTCCGGGACACCTCCTACGAGCAGTACTTC. It codes for CASSQVRDTSYEQYF.

This chain joins TRBV4-2 and TRBJ2-1, with 14 bases matching TRBD2. Germline-derived CDR1 and CDR2 are LGHNA and YNFKEQ. The CDR3 runs to 17 residues. Trimming cost V 4 bases and J 5 bases; bases outside gene matches: 7. The CDR3 sequence is CASSPGLAGGNDNEQFF. The CDR3 bases are TGTGCCAGCAGCCCAGGACTAGCGGGGGGTAATGACAATGAGCAGTTCTTC.